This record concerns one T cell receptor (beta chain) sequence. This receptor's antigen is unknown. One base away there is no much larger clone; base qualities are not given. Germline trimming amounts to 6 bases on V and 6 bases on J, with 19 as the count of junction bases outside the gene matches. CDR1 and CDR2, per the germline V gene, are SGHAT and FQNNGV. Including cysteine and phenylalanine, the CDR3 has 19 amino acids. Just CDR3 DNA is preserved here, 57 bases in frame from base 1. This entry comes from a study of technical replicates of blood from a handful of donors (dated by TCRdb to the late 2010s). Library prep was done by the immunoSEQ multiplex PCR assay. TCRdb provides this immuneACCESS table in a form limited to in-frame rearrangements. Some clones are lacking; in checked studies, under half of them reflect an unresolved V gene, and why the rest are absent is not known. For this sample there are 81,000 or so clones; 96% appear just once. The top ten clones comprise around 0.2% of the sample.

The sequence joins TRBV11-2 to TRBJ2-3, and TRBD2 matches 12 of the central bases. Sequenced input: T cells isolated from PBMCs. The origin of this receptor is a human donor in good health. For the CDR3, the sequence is CASSLMTSGRALSLDTQYF. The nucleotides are TGTGCCAGCAGTTTGATGACTAGCGGGAGAGCACTCTCACTTGATACGCAGTATTTT.